This record concerns one T cell receptor beta chain sequence. Its antigen is not identified. The same CDR3 arises from other DNA sequences in this sample as well. This sample is drawn from a study of cytomegalovirus exposure and HLA in healthy donors. General study findings and limits: Later on, analysis showed that most CMV-associated TCR beta chains appeared to be HLA-restricted.

The CDR3 spans 14 residues. Looked up from germline, CDR1 is SGHTA and CDR2 is FQGTGA. V dropped 4 bases and J dropped 4; count of bases not matched to a gene: 4. Primers for the PCR totalled 60 Vbeta and 13 Jbeta. Only in-frame clones appear in the TCRdb table, and some are missing; sequencing was by immunoSEQ multiplex PCR. In the table there are around 210,000 clones, roughly 80% of which are singletons. The rearrangement joins TRBV7-3 to TRBJ1-1, with 9 bases identical to TRBD1. The clonotype comes from a male donor in good health and CMV-seropositive. The source material was PBMCs. CDR3 bases: TGTGCCAGCAGCTCAACAGGGGGCCGCACTGAAGCTTTCTTT. It translates to CASSSTGGRTEAFF.